These T cell receptor beta chains were read from a single sample in a study of blood T cell repertoires in COVID-19. Profiled with immunoSEQ multiplex PCR; TCRdb holds only in-frame clones, not every one. The table lists under 150,000 clones, over 75% of them singletons. What was sequenced was peripheral blood. The receptor set was obtained from a man older than 75 with acute or convalescent COVID-19. The conserved cysteine and the conserved F or W are not part of the CDR3 here. The D gene is left open where the match is weak.

D gene	J gene	V gene	CDR3 protein
-	TRBJ2-2	TRBV28	ASSFPPTGGFGTSGYTGELF
TRBD1	TRBJ1-2	TRBV6-5	ASSYGTGVVGYT
-	TRBJ1-6	TRBV5-1	ASSLAQNSPLH
TRBD1	TRBJ2-7	TRBV5-4	ASSQQGNSNEQY
-	TRBJ2-7	TRBV7-8	ASSSYGFSYEQY
TRBD1	TRBJ1-4	TRBV11-2	ASSLGDRYNEKLF
-	TRBJ1-6	TRBV6-5	ASATLRDSPLH
-	TRBJ1-2	TRBV11-3	ASSLAGKYGYT
TRBD1	TRBJ2-7	TRBV5-1	ASSAGQDHEQY
TRBD1	TRBJ1-5	TRBV19	ASSIDQGASGNQPQH
-	TRBJ1-4	TRBV7-9	ASSLMADNEKLF
TRBD1	TRBJ1-4	TRBV25-1	ASSGRGRPEEKLF
TRBD2	TRBJ2-5	TRBV27	ASSLYQASGGETQY
TRBD1	TRBJ2-7	TRBV18	ASSLGTGTYEQY
TRBD2	TRBJ2-3	TRBV11-3	ASSLGGTSGGTDTQY
TRBD1	TRBJ2-7	TRBV7-8	ASSETGQFSWY
TRBD2	TRBJ2-5	TRBV2	ASSEARAGAQETQY
-	TRBJ2-5	TRBV9	ASSPRGDFQETQY
TRBD1	TRBJ1-3	TRBV4-1	ASSQELAGTGTGNTIY
TRBD1	TRBJ1-2	TRBV11-3	ASSLHGTGAQAGGYT
TRBD2	TRBJ2-1	TRBV3-1/TRBV3-2	ASSRKISGGAGEQF
TRBD1	TRBJ1-3	TRBV5-1	ASSPPRDSSGNTIY
TRBD1	TRBJ2-5	TRBV19	ASSMDRGRRETQY
-	TRBJ1-2	TRBV10-2	ASSNAVFYGYT
TRBD1	TRBJ1-3	TRBV6-6	ASSPRQGRTGNTIY
-	TRBJ1-5	TRBV6-2/TRBV6-3	ASSYRRDNQPQH
-	TRBJ1-5	TRBV6-5	ASSYAPGNNQPQH
TRBD1	TRBJ2-1	TRBV19	ASTTGTAFYNEQF
TRBD1	TRBJ1-1	TRBV2	ASSPTGDTEAF
TRBD1	TRBJ1-3	TRBV3-1/TRBV3-2	ASSQFRTGGNTIY
-	TRBJ2-7	TRBV15	ATSVDTGSSYEQY
TRBD2	TRBJ2-7	TRBV5-5	ASGREGGLAVYEQY
TRBD1	TRBJ1-1	TRBV7-9	ASSFGTENTEAF
-	TRBJ1-5	TRBV21-1	ASILLAAGAGYSNQPQH
-	TRBJ1-1	TRBV24-1	ATGTRALEGEAF
TRBD2	TRBJ2-2	TRBV9	ASSAGGAPNTGELF
TRBD2	TRBJ2-1	TRBV6-2/TRBV6-3	ASSLLAGNEQF
-	TRBJ1-2	TRBV6-6	ASSRSGGEGTN
-	TRBJ1-1	TRBV7-9	ASSPKTGWNTEAF
TRBD1	TRBJ2-5	TRBV3-1/TRBV3-2	ASSLNRGLGETQY
-	TRBJ1-2	TRBV4-2	ASSQPQEGGYT